This T cell receptor (beta chain) was identified during a study of CD8+ T cells in alopecia areata. Study outcomes and limitations: While patients received tofacitinib, many expanded lesional clones remained present in scalp and blood. Relative to normal scalp, lesional scalp, especially alopecia totalis/universalis, showed higher clonality.

About this clone: Its antigen is undetermined.

TCR sequencing used cDNA made by reverse transcription of extracted RNA. Assay used: immunoSEQ multiplex PCR; TCRdb lists only in-frame clones, some missing. The sample lists roughly 220,000 clones; more than 30% were seen once. Treatment denoted: oral pan-JAK inhibitor, 5-10 mg twice daily. The V gene lost 1 base and the J gene lost 0 bases, with 10 bases spanning the gap. The CDR3 totals 16 residues. Germline-derived CDR1 and CDR2 are SGHAT and FQNNGV. Sequenced material: CD4+ T cells sorted from blood, taken around week 30, from a patient treated with tofacitinib. This clonotype was obtained from a human donor with alopecia areata. The rearrangement joins TRBV11-2 to TRBJ2-4; D gene ambiguous. The CDR3 protein is CASSLGRSLAKNIQYF. The CDR3 coding sequence is TGTGCCAGCAGCTTAGGCAGGTCCTTAGCCAAAAACATTCAGTACTTC.